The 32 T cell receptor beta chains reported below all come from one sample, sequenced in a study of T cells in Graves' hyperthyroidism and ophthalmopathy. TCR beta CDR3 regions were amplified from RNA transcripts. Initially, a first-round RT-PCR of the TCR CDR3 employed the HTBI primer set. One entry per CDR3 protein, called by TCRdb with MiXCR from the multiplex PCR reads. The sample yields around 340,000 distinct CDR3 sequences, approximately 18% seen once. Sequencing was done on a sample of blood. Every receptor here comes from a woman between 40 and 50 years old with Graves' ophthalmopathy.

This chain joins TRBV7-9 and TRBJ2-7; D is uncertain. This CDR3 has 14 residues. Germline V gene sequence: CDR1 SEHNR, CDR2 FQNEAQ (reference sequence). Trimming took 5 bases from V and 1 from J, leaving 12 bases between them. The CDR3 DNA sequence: TGTGCCAGCAGCGAACCCAATCTATCCTACGAGCAGTACTTC. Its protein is CASSEPNLSYEQYF.

The CDR3 region has the DNA TGTGCCAGCAGCTTAGTAGGGCAGTTCTACGAGCAGTACTTC. Translating gives CASSLVGQFYEQYF. The chain recombines TRBV7-2 with TRBJ2-7; D unclear. Trimming took 1 base from V and 3 from J, leaving 10 bases between them. The CDR3 totals 14 residues. Germline V CDR1 and CDR2: SGHTA, FQGNSA. Full variable domain (rest looked up from reference TRBV7-2 and TRBJ2-7): GAGVSQSPSNKVTEKGKDVELRCDPISGHTALYWYRQSLGQGLEFLIYFQGNSAPDKSGLPSDRFSAERTGGSVSTLTIQRTQQEDSAVYLCASSLVGQFYEQYFGPGTRLTVT.

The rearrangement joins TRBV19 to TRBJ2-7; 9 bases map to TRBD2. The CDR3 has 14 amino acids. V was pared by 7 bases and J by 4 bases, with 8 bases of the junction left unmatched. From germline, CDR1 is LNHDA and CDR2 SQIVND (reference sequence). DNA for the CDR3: TGTGCCAGTACCATAGCGGGAGAGTTATACGAGCAGTACTTC. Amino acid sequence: CASTIAGELYEQYF.

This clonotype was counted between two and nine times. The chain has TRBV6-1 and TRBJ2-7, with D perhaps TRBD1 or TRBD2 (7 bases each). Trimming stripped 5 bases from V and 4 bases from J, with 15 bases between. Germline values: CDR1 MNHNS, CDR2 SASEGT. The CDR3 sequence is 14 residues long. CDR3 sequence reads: CASSRQGLTYEQYF. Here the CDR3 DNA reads TGTGCCAGCAGTCGACAGGGACTAACGTACGAGCAGTACTTC.

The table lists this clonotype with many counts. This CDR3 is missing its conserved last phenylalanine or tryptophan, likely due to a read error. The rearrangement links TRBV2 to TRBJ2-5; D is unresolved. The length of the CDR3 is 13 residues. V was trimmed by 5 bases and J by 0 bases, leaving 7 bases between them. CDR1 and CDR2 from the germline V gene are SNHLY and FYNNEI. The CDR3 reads CASSSDNQETQYL. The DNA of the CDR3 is TGTGCCAGCAGTTCCGACAACCAAGAGACCCAGTACCTC.

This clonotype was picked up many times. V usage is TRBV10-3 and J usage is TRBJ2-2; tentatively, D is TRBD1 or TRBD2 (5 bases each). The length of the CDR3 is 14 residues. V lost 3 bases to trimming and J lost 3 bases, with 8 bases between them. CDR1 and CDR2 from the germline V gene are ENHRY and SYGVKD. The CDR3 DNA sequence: TGTGCCATCAGTGACGGGGCACACACCGGGGAGCTGTTTTTT. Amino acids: CAISDGAHTGELFF.

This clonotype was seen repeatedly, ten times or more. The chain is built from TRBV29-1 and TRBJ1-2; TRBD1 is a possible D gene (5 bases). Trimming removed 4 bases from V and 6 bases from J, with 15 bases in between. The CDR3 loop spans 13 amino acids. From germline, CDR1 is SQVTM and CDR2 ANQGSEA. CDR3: CSVGPRATHGYTF. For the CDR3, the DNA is TGCAGCGTTGGGCCCAGGGCCACCCATGGCTACACCTTC.

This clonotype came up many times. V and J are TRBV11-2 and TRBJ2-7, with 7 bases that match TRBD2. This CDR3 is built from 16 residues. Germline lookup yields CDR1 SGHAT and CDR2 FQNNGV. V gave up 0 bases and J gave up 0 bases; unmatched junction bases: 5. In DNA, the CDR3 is TGTGCCAGCAGCTTAGAGGGGCGGGAGCTCTCCTACGAGCAGTACTTC. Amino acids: CASSLEGRELSYEQYF.

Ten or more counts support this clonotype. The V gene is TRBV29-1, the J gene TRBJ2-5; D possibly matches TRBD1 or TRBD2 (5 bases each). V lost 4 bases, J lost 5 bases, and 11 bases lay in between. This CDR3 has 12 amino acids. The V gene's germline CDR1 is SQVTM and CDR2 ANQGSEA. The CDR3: CSVVSGQETQYF. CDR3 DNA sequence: TGCAGCGTTGTTTCGGGGCAGGAGACCCAGTACTTC.

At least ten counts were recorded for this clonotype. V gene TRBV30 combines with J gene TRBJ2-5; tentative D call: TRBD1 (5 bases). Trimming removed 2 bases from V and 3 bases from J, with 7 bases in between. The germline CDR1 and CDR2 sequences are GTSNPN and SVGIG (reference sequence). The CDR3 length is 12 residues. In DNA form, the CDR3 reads TGTGCCTGGAGTTCAGGGAAAGAGACCCAGTACTTC. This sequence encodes CAWSSGKETQYF.

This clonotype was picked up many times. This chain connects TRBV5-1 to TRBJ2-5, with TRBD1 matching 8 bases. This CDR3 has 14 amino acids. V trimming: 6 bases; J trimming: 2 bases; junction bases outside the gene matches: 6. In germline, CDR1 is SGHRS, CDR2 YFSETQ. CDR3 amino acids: CASNVQGAQETQYF. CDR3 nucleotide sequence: TGCGCCAGCAATGTCCAGGGGGCACAAGAGACCCAGTACTTC.

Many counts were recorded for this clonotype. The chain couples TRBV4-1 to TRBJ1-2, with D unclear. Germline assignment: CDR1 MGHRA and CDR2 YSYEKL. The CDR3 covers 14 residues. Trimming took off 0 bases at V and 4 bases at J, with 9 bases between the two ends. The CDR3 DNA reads TGCGCCAGCAGCCAAGATGAGGGCTCCTATGGCTACACCTTC. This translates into CASSQDEGSYGYTF.

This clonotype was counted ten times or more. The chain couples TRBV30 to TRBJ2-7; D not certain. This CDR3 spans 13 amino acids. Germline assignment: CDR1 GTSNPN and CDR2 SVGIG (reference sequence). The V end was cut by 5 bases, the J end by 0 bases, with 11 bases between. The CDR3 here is CAWQTENSYEQYF. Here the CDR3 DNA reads TGTGCCTGGCAGACTGAGAACTCCTACGAGCAGTACTTC.

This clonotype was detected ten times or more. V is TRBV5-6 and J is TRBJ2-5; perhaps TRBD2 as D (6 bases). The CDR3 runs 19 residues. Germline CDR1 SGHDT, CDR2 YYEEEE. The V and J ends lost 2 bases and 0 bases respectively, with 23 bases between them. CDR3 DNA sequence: TGTGCCAGCAGCTTATTTGTGCCTAGCGAAACACCCGACCAAGAGACCCAGTACTTC. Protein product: CASSLFVPSETPDQETQYF.

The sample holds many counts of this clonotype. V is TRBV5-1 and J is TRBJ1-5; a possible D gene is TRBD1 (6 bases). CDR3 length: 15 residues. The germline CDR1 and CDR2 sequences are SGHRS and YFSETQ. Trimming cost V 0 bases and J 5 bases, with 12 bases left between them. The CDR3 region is CASSLDNREHQPQHF. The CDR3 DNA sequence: TGCGCCAGCAGCTTGGACAACAGGGAGCATCAGCCCCAGCATTTT.

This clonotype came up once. The CDR3 here is CSASTGQGTGELFF. The CDR3 coding sequence is TGCAGTGCTAGTACCGGACAGGGGACCGGGGAGCTGTTTTTT. V usage is TRBV20-1 and J usage is TRBJ2-2; 9 nucleotides line up with TRBD1. The germline CDR1 and CDR2 sequences are DFQATT and SNEGSKA (reference sequence). The CDR3 runs to 14 residues. J lost 5 bases, V lost 3 bases, and 4 bases had no gene match.

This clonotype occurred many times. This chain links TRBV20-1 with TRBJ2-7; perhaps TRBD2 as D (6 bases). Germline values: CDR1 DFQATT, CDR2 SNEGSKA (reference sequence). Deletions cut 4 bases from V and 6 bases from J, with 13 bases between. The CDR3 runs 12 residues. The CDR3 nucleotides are TGCAGTGCTAACCCCGGGGGTGGCGAGCAGTACTTC. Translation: CSANPGGGEQYF.

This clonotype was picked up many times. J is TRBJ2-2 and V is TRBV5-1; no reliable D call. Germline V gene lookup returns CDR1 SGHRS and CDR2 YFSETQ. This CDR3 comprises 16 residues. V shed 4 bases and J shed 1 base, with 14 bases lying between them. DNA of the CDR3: TGCGCCAGCAGCCCCCTCGACACGTGGAACACCGGGGAGCTGTTTTTT. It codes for CASSPLDTWNTGELFF. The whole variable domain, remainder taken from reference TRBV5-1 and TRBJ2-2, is KAGVTQTPRYLIKTRGQQVTLSCSPISGHRSVSWYQQTPGQGLQFLFEYFSETQRNKGNFPGRFSGRQFSNSRSEMNVSTLELGDSALYLCASSPLDTWNTGELFFGEGSRLTVL.

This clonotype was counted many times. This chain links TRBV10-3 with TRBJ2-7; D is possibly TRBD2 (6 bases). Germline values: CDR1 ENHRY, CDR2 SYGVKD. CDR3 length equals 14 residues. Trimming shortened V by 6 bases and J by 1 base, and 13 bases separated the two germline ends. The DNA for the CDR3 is TGTGCCATCAGAAAGGACCGGGAGTCCTACGAGCAGTACTTC. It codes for CAIRKDRESYEQYF.

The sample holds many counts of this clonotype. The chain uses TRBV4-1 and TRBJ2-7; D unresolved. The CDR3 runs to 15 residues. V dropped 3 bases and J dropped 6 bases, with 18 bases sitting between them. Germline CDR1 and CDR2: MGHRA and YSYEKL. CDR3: CASSQDPGSLREQYF. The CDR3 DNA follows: TGCGCCAGCAGCCAGGACCCTGGGTCGCTCCGCGAGCAGTACTTC.

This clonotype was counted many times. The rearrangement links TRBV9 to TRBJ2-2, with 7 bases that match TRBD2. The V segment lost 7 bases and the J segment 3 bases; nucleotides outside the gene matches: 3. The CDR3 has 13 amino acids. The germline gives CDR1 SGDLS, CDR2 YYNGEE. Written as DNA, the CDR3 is TGTGCCAGCGGGAGGGATTACACCGGGGAGCTGTTTTTT. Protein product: CASGRDYTGELFF.

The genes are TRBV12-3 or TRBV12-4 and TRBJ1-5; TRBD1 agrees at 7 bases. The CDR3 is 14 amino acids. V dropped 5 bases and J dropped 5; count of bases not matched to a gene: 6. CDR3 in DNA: TGTGCCAGCAGTAGTAGGGGGCCGGATCAGCCCCAGCATTTT. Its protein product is CASSSRGPDQPQHF.

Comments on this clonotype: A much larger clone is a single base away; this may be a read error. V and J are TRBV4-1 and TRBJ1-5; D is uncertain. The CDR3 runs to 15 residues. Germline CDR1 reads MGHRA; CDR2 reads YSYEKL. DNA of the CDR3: TGCGCCAGCAGCCAAATGGGAGGCAGCAATCAGTCCCAGCATTTT. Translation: CASSQMGGSNQSQHF.

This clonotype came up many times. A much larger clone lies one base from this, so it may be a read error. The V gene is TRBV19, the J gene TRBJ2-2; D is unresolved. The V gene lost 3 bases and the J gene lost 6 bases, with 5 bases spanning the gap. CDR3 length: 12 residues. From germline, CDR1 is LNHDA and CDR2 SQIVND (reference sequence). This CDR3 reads CASSMFSGELFF. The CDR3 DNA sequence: TGTGCCAGTAGTATGTTTTCCGGGGAGCTGTTTTTT.

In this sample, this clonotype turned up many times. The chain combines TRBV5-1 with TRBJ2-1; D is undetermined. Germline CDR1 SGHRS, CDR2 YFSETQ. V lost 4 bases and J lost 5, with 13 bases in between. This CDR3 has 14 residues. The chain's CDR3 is CASSEAWANNEQFF. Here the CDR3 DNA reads TGCGCCAGCAGCGAGGCGTGGGCAAACAATGAGCAGTTCTTC.

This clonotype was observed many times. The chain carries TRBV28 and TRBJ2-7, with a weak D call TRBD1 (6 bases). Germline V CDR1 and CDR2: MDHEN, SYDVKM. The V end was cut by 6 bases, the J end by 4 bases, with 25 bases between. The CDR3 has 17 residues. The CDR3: CASRDRGFGGLRYEQYF. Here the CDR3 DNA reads TGTGCCAGCAGGGATAGGGGATTTGGGGGCTTGCGGTACGAGCAGTACTTC.

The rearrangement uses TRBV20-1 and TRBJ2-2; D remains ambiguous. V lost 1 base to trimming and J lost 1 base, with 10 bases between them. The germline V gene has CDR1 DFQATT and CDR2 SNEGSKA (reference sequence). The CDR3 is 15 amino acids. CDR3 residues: CSARALHLNTGELFF. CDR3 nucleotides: TGCAGTGCTAGAGCTTTACACCTGAACACCGGGGAGCTGTTTTTT.

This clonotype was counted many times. In DNA form, the CDR3 reads TGTGCCAGCAGTGATCCCCCTGGGACTGAAGCTTTCTTT. Its translation is CASSDPPGTEAFF. The chain has TRBV2 and TRBJ1-1; D not resolved. The CDR3 covers 13 residues. V shed 3 bases and J shed 5 bases, with 10 bases lying between them. Per the germline V gene, CDR1 is SNHLY and CDR2 is FYNNEI.

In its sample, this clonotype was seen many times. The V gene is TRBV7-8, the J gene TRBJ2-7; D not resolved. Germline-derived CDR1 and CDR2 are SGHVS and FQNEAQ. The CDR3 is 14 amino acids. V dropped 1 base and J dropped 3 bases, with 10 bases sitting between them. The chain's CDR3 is CASSLEVENYEQYF. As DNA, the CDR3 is TGTGCCAGCAGCTTAGAGGTTGAGAACTACGAGCAGTACTTC.

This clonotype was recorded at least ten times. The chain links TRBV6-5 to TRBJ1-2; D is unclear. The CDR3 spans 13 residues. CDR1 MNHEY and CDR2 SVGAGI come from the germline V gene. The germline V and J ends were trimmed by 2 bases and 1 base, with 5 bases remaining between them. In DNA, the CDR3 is TGTGCCAGCAGTTACGAGGGTAACTATGGCTACACCTTC. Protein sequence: CASSYEGNYGYTF.

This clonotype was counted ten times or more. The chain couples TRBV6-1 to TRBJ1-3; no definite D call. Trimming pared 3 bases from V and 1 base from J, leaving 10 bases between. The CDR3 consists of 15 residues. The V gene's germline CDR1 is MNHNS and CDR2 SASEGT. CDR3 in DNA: TGTGCCAGCAGTGATTCGGGGTATTCTGGAAACACCATATATTTT. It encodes CASSDSGYSGNTIYF.

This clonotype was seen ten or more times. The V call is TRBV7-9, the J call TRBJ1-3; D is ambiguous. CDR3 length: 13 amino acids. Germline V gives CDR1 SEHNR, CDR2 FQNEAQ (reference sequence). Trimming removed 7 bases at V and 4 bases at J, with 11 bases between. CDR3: CASTTSSGNTIYF. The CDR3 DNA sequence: TGTGCCAGCACGACCTCCAGCGGAAACACCATATATTTT.